The 6 T cell receptor beta chains in this list originate from one sample, sequenced in a study of post-analysis software for immune sequencing data. Incorporated into the TCR beta cDNA libraries were unique molecular identifiers, which served to reduce PCR and sequencing biases. TCRdb independently ran MiXCR on the PCR reads; one entry per CDR3 protein. The sample consists of 450,000 to 700,000 distinct CDR3 sequences, 44% of them appearing once. Findings of the study overall: With TRBV5-6, TRBV5-1 and TRBV20-1 included, a handful of TRBV segments were more frequent in patients than in controls.

No antigen has been assigned to these receptors. What was sequenced was blood. All receptors derive from a girl under 18 with multiple sclerosis.

The rearrangement links TRBV2 to TRBJ2-3; D uncertain. CDR3 size: 12 residues. Germline CDR1 is SNHLY and CDR2 is FYNNEI. The V end was cut by 6 bases, the J end by 4 bases, with 8 bases between. The CDR3 spells CASRPIADTQYF. In DNA form, the CDR3 reads TGTGCCAGCAGGCCAATCGCAGATACGCAGTATTTT.

This clonotype turned up a few times. The V and J genes are TRBV20-1 and TRBJ2-5; D ambiguous. The CDR3 length is 15 residues. V was cut by 3 bases and J by 1 base, with 15 bases left in between. Germline V CDR1 and CDR2: DFQATT, SNEGSKA (reference sequence). CDR3 nucleotide sequence: TGCAGTGCTAGGCCCTTTAGTAGGATCCAAGAGACCCAGTACTTC. Translating it yields CSARPFSRIQETQYF.

This clonotype has more than one count but fewer than ten. The genes are TRBV3-1 and TRBJ2-6, with D hard to call. Germline CDR1 LGHDT, CDR2 YNNKEL (reference sequence). The CDR3 sequence is 16 residues long. Trimming pared 0 bases from V and 2 bases from J, leaving 8 bases between. The CDR3 region has the DNA TGTGCCAGCAGCCAAGACCGGAGCCCTGGGGCCAACGTCCTGACTTTC. It is translated as CASSQDRSPGANVLTF.

The chain is built from TRBV12-3 or TRBV12-4 and TRBJ2-7, with D perhaps matching TRBD2 (5 bases). The CDR3 is 13 amino acids. V was trimmed by 3 bases and J by 5 bases, leaving 11 bases between them. The CDR3 sequence is CASSFPGSHEQYF. CDR3 in DNA: TGTGCCAGCAGTTTTCCGGGGAGCCACGAGCAGTACTTC.

This sequence joins TRBV5-1 and TRBJ2-7; TRBD2 agrees at 13 bases. This CDR3 region has 17 residues. V lost 6 bases to trimming and J lost 2 bases; unmatched junction nucleotides: 11. From germline, CDR1 is SGHRS and CDR2 YFSETQ. The CDR3 protein is CASTWGLAGLSPYEQYF. The CDR3 bases are TGCGCCAGCACCTGGGGACTAGCGGGGTTGTCCCCCTACGAGCAGTACTTC.

V and J are TRBV4-2 and TRBJ2-7; 7 nucleotides match TRBD1. With 3 bases clipped from V and 2 bases from J, the junction kept 4 bases outside the gene matches. Looked up from germline, CDR1 is LGHNA and CDR2 is YNFKEQ. This CDR3 spans 14 amino acids. The CDR3 DNA follows: TGTGCCAGCAGCCACGGGACAGCACCCTACGAGCAGTACTTC. This encodes CASSHGTAPYEQYF.